A selection of T cell receptor beta chains follows, all from one sample in a study of shared clonotypes between healthy human individuals. Data came from immunoSEQ multiplex PCR; TCRdb stores just in-frame clones and leaves some out. Of over 700,000 clones listed, 72% were seen once; the top ten hold around 1.8%. Sample: memory CD4+ T cells sorted from blood. These receptors came from a woman aged 25 to 39 in good health. The CDR3 runs from the conserved cysteine through the conserved F or W. The D gene is left open where the match is weak. Size tells how often a clone was seen (once, few, many) or the class of an expanded clone, and some rows leave it out.

abundance	v_gene	d_gene	j_gene	CDR3nt	CDR3aa
few	TRBV4-2	.	TRBJ2-5	TGTGCCAGCAGCCAAGTAACGGGGATGGAAGAGACCCAGTACTTC	CASSQVTGMEETQYF
.	TRBV18	.	TRBJ1-2	TGTGCCAGCTCACCAATGGCGCGGTCGTTGGAAAACTATGGCTACACCTTC	CASSPMARSLENYGYTF
.	TRBV15	.	TRBJ1-1	TGTGCCACCAGCAGTTTGCGCCGATCTGAAGCTTTCTTT	CATSSLRRSEAFF
few	TRBV30	TRBD1	TRBJ1-5	TGTGCCTGGACGCATCCCACAGGGGGCAATCAGCCCCAGCATTTT	CAWTHPTGGNQPQHF
.	TRBV10-2	.	TRBJ2-5	TGCGCCAGCACCCTAGCGTCCCAAGAGACCCAGTACTTC	CASTLASQETQYF
.	TRBV30	TRBD1	TRBJ1-2	TGTGCCTGGAGTGTACTTGGACAGGGTCATGGCTACACCTTC	CAWSVLGQGHGYTF
.	TRBV7-9	TRBD1	TRBJ1-1	TGTGCCAGCAGCACGACAGGGGAATCCACTGAAGCTTTCTTT	CASSTTGESTEAFF
.	TRBV5-4	.	TRBJ2-7	TGTGCCAGCAGCTTATGGGGGGCTGGTGAGCAGTACTTC	CASSLWGAGEQYF
.	TRBV30	TRBD1	TRBJ2-1	TGTGCCTGGAAAGGACAGGGGCCTAATGAGCAGTTCTTC	CAWKGQGPNEQFF
.	TRBV2	.	TRBJ1-4	TGTGCCAGCAACACCCCCGAGGGGACTAATGAAAAACTGTTTTTT	CASNTPEGTNEKLFF
.	TRBV10-2	TRBD1	TRBJ1-2	TGCGCCAGCAGTGATCGACAGGGGAAAAACTATGGCTACACCTTC	CASSDRQGKNYGYTF
.	TRBV21-1	.	TRBJ1-1	TGTGCCAGCAGCATTAGACCGCCCGCGCGAGCTTTCTTT	CASSIRPPARAFF
.	TRBV2	TRBD1	TRBJ1-2	TGTGCCAGCACGACAGGGGGCTACTATGGCTACACCTTC	CASTTGGYYGYTF
.	TRBV6-5	.	TRBJ1-4	TGTGCCAGCAGTGTCGTGGAGAGCAGTTATGAAAAACTGTTTTTT	CASSVVESSYEKLFF
.	TRBV18	.	TRBJ1-2	TGTGCCAGCTCACCACTGGACACTCCTAACTATGGCTACACCTTC	CASSPLDTPNYGYTF
.	TRBV27	.	TRBJ1-1	TGTGCCAGCAGTTCACTGGGACACCCGAACACTGAAGCTTTCTTT	CASSSLGHPNTEAFF
.	TRBV7-8	.	TRBJ2-7	TGTGCCAGCAGCTGGAGGGGGGAGCAGTACTTC	CASSWRGEQYF
.	TRBV7-2	TRBD2	TRBJ2-1	TGTGCCAGCAGCTTTGCACGGGAGGCCGGTGAGCAGTTCTTC	CASSFAREAGEQFF
.	TRBV28	.	TRBJ2-1	TGTGCCAGCACCTTATTTGGAGGGAAGGGCAATGAGCAGTTCTTC	CASTLFGGKGNEQFF
few	TRBV4-1	.	TRBJ2-3	TGCGCCAGCACCAGCAGGGTTGCCACAGATACGCAGTATTTT	CASTSRVATDTQYF
.	TRBV5-4	.	TRBJ2-7	TGTGCCAGCAGCTCTGAGTATTCCGAGCAGTACTTC	CASSSEYSEQYF
.	TRBV10-1	TRBD2	TRBJ2-1	TGCGCCAGCAGTGAGCGGGGGAGGGATGAGCAGTTCTTC	CASSERGRDEQFF
.	TRBV6-5	TRBD1	TRBJ1-2	TGTGCCATCAGCGGGCAGGGGGGTGGCTATGGCTACACCTTC	CAISGQGGGYGYTF
.	TRBV7-9	.	TRBJ2-5	TGTGCCAGCAGCTTAGTGGTGACTAGACAAGAGACCCAGTACTTC	CASSLVVTRQETQYF
.	TRBV29-1	.	TRBJ1-1	TGCAGCGTTGAGCGAGAGGCGGGCACTGAAGCTTTCTTT	CSVEREAGTEAFF
.	TRBV29-1	TRBD2	TRBJ2-3	TGCAGCGCTGTACCGGGACTAGCGGGAGGAGATACGCAGTATTTT	CSAVPGLAGGDTQYF
.	TRBV6-5	TRBD2	TRBJ2-1	TGTGCCAGCACCTCAGGGACTAGCGATGAGCAGTTCTTC	CASTSGTSDEQFF
.	TRBV2	.	TRBJ1-1	TGTGCCAGCGGGGGGAGGGCCGTGAACACTGAAGCTTTCTTT	CASGGRAVNTEAFF
.	TRBV5-7	.	TRBJ2-5	TGTGCCAGCAGCTTGGGCCAGCCCGGGAAGACCCAGTACTTC	CASSLGQPGKTQYF
.	TRBV7-9	.	TRBJ2-3	TGTGCCAGCAGCTTAATTGGTGAGGGAACAGATACGCAGTATTTT	CASSLIGEGTDTQYF
.	TRBV11-3	TRBD1	TRBJ2-1	TGTGCCAGCAGACGACAGGGATCCGATGAGCAGTTCTTC	CASRRQGSDEQFF
.	TRBV18	.	TRBJ1-5	TGTGCCAGCTCACTCGGTCCTCCGGATCAGCCCCAGCATTTT	CASSLGPPDQPQHF
.	TRBV4-2	.	TRBJ2-7	TGTGCCAGCAGCCAATTGGACCTCCCCGAGCAGTACTTC	CASSQLDLPEQYF
.	TRBV7-2	.	TRBJ1-3	TGTGCCAGCAGCTCTCGAATCTCTGGAAACACCATATATTTT	CASSSRISGNTIYF
.	TRBV2	TRBD2	TRBJ2-1	TGTGCCAGCAGTGATAAGGGACTAGCCACTGGGGAGCAGTTCTTC	CASSDKGLATGEQFF
few	TRBV6-5	TRBD2	TRBJ2-7	TGTGCCAGCAGTGTCACTAGCGGGACCTACGAGCAGTACTTC	CASSVTSGTYEQYF
.	TRBV5-1	.	TRBJ1-4	TGCGCCAGCAGCTGGACAAGTAGAGCTAATGAAAAACTGTTTTTT	CASSWTSRANEKLFF
.	TRBV10-3	.	TRBJ1-3	TGTGCCATCAGTGTGTCCTTTACGAGGATATATTTT	CAISVSFTRIYF
.	TRBV19	.	TRBJ2-7	TGTGCCAGTAGTATTTTTAGTCTGGGAAACTCCTACGAGCAGTACTTC	CASSIFSLGNSYEQYF
.	TRBV5-1	.	TRBJ2-3	TGCGCCAGCAGCTTGGCCCAGGGACCGGGCACAGATACGCAGTATTTT	CASSLAQGPGTDTQYF
.	TRBV11-2	.	TRBJ1-5	TGTGCCAGCAGCTTAGATCCGGGGTCTCAGCCCCAGCATTTT	CASSLDPGSQPQHF
once	TRBV5-1	TRBD2	TRBJ2-7	TGCGCCAGCACCCGGGGGGGTAGCTACGAGCAGTACTTC	CASTRGGSYEQYF
.	TRBV15	.	TRBJ2-1	TGTGCCACCAGCAGAGATACCGGTACCCCCTACAATGAGCAGTTCTTC	CATSRDTGTPYNEQFF
.	TRBV29-1	.	TRBJ1-1	TGCAGCGTTGCAAGGGGGGTGCGAGCTTTCTTT	CSVARGVRAFF
few	TRBV6-1	.	TRBJ1-5	TGTGCCAGCAAGGCCTCCAATCAGCCCCAGCATTTT	CASKASNQPQHF
.	TRBV12-2	.	TRBJ2-7	TGTGCAAGTCGCTTAGGGGGAAGGACTCCCTACATGCAGTACTTC	CASRLGGRTPYMQYF
.	TRBV14	TRBD2	TRBJ2-3	TGTGCCAGCAGCCAAGGGGGTTTTCGCCTAGCGGGAAGCTCAGATACGCAGTATTTT	CASSQGGFRLAGSSDTQYF
.	TRBV2	.	TRBJ2-3	TGTGCCAGCAGTGAAGGGAGGGCAACTAGCACAGATACGCAGTATTTT	CASSEGRATSTDTQYF
few	TRBV28	.	TRBJ1-4	TGTGCCAGCAGTCGGACAGCAACTAATGAAAAACTGTTTTTT	CASSRTATNEKLFF
.	TRBV29-1	.	TRBJ2-2	TGCAGCGTTGCCAGGGCGAACACCGGGGAGCTGTTTTTT	CSVARANTGELFF
.	TRBV7-2	TRBD2	TRBJ2-1	TGTGCCAGCAGCTTAGCGCTAATGCCTAGCGGGAGTCATGAGCAGTTCTTC	CASSLALMPSGSHEQFF
.	TRBV2	TRBD2	TRBJ2-1	TGTGCCAGCAGCCTACTAGCGGGAGTTAACAATGAGCAGTTCTTC	CASSLLAGVNNEQFF
.	TRBV2	TRBD2	TRBJ2-3	TGTGCCAGCAGTGAAGCGGGACTAGCGGGCACAGATACGCAGTATTTT	CASSEAGLAGTDTQYF
few	TRBV5-1	TRBD2	TRBJ2-1	TGCGCCAGCAGCTTGTCCAGCGGGGCTTACAATGAGCAGTTCTTC	CASSLSSGAYNEQFF
.	TRBV20-1	.	TRBJ2-7	TGCAGTGCTGCGACGGCTACGTCGCAGTACTTC	CSAATATSQYF
few	TRBV29-1	.	TRBJ2-2	TGCAGCGTGAAGACAGCTAAGAACACCGGGGAGCTGTTTTTT	CSVKTAKNTGELFF
.	TRBV2	.	TRBJ1-1	TGTGCCAGCAGTGCTCGGGAGGGGCGCTCCCTCGGTACTGAAGCTTTCTTT	CASSAREGRSLGTEAFF
.	TRBV2	TRBD1	TRBJ2-7	TGTGCCAGCAGTGGTCAGGGGGTCGGTTTCGAGCAGTACTTC	CASSGQGVGFEQYF
.	TRBV4-1	TRBD1	TRBJ1-2	TGCGCCAGCAGCCAGACCCCGACAGGGAACGGCTACACCTTC	CASSQTPTGNGYTF
.	TRBV29-1	TRBD1	TRBJ1-1	TGCAGCGTCGCCGGACAGGGGAACACTGAAGCTTTCTTT	CSVAGQGNTEAFF